This T cell receptor (beta chain) was profiled in a study of T-cell memory formation after mild COVID-19. The CDR3 runs 15 residues. Germline V lookup: CDR1 MGHRA, CDR2 YSYEKL. V was clipped by 6 bases and J by 3 bases; unmatched bases: 3. Each CDR3 protein gets one entry after TCRdb re-called the 5' RACE reads with MiXCR. Of approximately 400,000 distinct CDR3 sequences listed, about 24% were seen once; the top ten hold roughly 8.9%. Source material: PBMCs or a T cell subset sorted from them (not recorded which). The source is an adult woman who had mild COVID-19 (a few samples of this study predate the infection). Cell type and time point are not known. The genes are TRBV4-1 and TRBJ1-6, with 9 bases identical to TRBD1. The CDR3 region has the DNA TGCGCCAGCAGGGCGGGACAGGGCTATAATTCACCCCTCCACTTT. Translation: CASRAGQGYNSPLHF.